These 21 T cell receptor beta chains came from one sample sequenced in a study of OX40 agonist ivuxolimab in advanced cancers. The protocol was immunoSEQ multiplex PCR, while the TCRdb copy is restricted to in-frame clones and leaves out a portion. The sample has tens of thousands of clones; 88% are singletons. Here the sequenced sample was CD4+ or CD8+ T cells sorted from blood, taken in a trial of the OX40 agonist ivuxolimab. These receptors originate from an adult with an advanced solid tumor such as melanoma, head and neck, liver or kidney cancer.

Only one count was recorded for this clone. The genes are TRBV6-5 and TRBJ2-7; D remains ambiguous. The length of the CDR3 is 14 residues. The germline CDR1 and CDR2 sequences are MNHEY and SVGAGI. V dropped 2 bases and J dropped 1 base, with 9 bases sitting between them. The CDR3 here is CASSYDGRSYEQYF. The CDR3 DNA reads TGTGCCAGCAGTTACGATGGCAGGTCCTACGAGCAGTACTTC.

The chain joins TRBV4-3 to TRBJ1-2, with 7 bases aligning to TRBD1. Germline loops: CDR1 LGHNA, CDR2 YSLEER. The V segment lost 6 bases and the J segment 7 bases; nucleotides outside the gene matches: 11. There are 14 residues in the CDR3. CDR3 bases: TGCGCCAGCAGAGACGACACAGGGGAGAGTGGCTACACCTTC. Translation: CASRDDTGESGYTF.

This clone was recorded a few times. The chain combines TRBV28 with TRBJ2-7, with 9 positions matching TRBD1. The CDR3 spans 15 residues. The ends lost 6 bases at V and 3 bases at J; junction bases unmatched: 9. Per the germline V gene, CDR1 is MDHEN and CDR2 is SYDVKM. The CDR3 region has the DNA TGTGCCAGCAGCACCCGGGACAGGGCCCGCTACGAGCAGTACTTC. Protein product: CASSTRDRARYEQYF.

The rearrangement uses TRBV11-2 and TRBJ2-3, with no clear D. The CDR3 runs 11 residues. The V end lost 5 bases, the J end lost 4 bases, and 4 bases lay between the germline ends. Germline V gives CDR1 SGHAT, CDR2 FQNNGV. CDR3 sequence: CASSLADTQYF. The CDR3 coding sequence is TGTGCCAGCAGCCTTGCAGATACGCAGTATTTT.

J is TRBJ1-3 and V is TRBV12-5; a weak D match, TRBD1 (5 bases). In germline, CDR1 is LGHNT, CDR2 FRNRAP. Trimming took off 2 bases at V and 4 bases at J, with 6 bases between the two ends. The CDR3 loop spans 13 amino acids. The CDR3 loop reads CASGLSGGNTIYF. The CDR3, as DNA: TGTGCTAGTGGTTTGTCAGGGGGAAACACCATATATTTT.

The gene calls are TRBV6-5 and TRBJ1-3; no clear D. This CDR3 has 14 amino acids. Between the trimmed V and J ends, which lost 3 bases and 0 bases, there was a span of 6 bases. Germline CDR1 is MNHEY and CDR2 is SVGAGI. CDR3 loop: CASSYGDSGNTIYF. CDR3 in DNA: TGTGCCAGCAGTTATGGGGACTCTGGAAACACCATATATTTT.

This rearrangement joins TRBV19 to TRBJ2-5; 7 bases map to TRBD2. Germline trimming cut 6 bases from V and 5 bases from J; bases unmatched to any gene: 6. CDR1 and CDR2 (germline): LNHDA, SQIVND (reference sequence). This CDR3 has 13 residues. The CDR3 region has the DNA TGTGCCAGTAGCCCAGCGGGGACCGAGACCCAGTACTTC. Encoded protein: CASSPAGTETQYF.

The chain uses TRBV7-9 and TRBJ1-5, with D hard to call. The length of the CDR3 is 13 residues. CDR1 is SEHNR, CDR2 FQNEAQ, per germline (reference sequence). Trimming left V 1 base short and J 0 bases short, with 1 base between. The DNA for the CDR3 is TGTGCCAGCAGCTTAGATAGCAATCAGCCCCAGCATTTT. Its protein is CASSLDSNQPQHF.

V and J are TRBV5-8 and TRBJ2-7; D call uncertain. The CDR3 consists of 14 residues. CDR1 and CDR2 (germline): SGHTS, YDEGEE. Trimming removed 2 bases from V and 6 bases from J, with 15 bases in between. The DNA of the CDR3 is TGTGCCAGCAGCTTCGGGCCCACCGCCTCCGAGCAGTACTTC. Translating gives CASSFGPTASEQYF.

The rearrangement links TRBV7-9 to TRBJ1-4; tentatively, D is TRBD1 (5 bases). This CDR3 contains 14 residues. Germline V gene sequence: CDR1 SEHNR, CDR2 FQNEAQ (reference sequence). V dropped 5 bases and J dropped 7 bases, with 14 bases sitting between them. In DNA form, the CDR3 reads TGTGCCAGCAGCCGGGGGGACGGGGTTGAAAAACTGTTTTTT. As protein: CASSRGDGVEKLFF.

The V call is TRBV13, the J call TRBJ2-4; TRBD2 matches 7 bases. The CDR3 runs to 13 residues. Germline V gene lookup returns CDR1 PRHDT and CDR2 FYEKMQ (reference sequence). The J segment lost 8 bases and the V segment lost 3 bases, leaving 4 bases of the junction unmatched. In nucleotides, the CDR3 is TGTGCCAGCAGCTTGTGGGGGGGAGACATTCAGTACTTC. Translation: CASSLWGGDIQYF.

Only a few counts were recorded for this clone. This chain joins TRBV18 and TRBJ1-5, with D possibly TRBD1 on 5 matching bases. The CDR3 is made up of 14 amino acids. Germline V gene data show CDR1 as KGHSH and CDR2 as LQKENI. V lost 2 bases and J lost 2, with 7 bases in between. CDR3 nucleotides: TGTGCCAGCTCACCAATCAGGGGCAATCAGCCCCAGCATTTT. This sequence encodes CASSPIRGNQPQHF.

V and J are TRBV7-2 and TRBJ2-1; 11 nucleotides match TRBD2. Germline V CDR1 and CDR2: SGHTA, FQGNSA. The V gene end was trimmed by 3 bases and the J gene end by 6 bases; junction bases not matched to a gene: 7. The length of the CDR3 is 16 residues. CDR3 nucleotide sequence: TGTGCCAGCAGCTTGAGAGCTAGCGGGGGGCCCAATGAGCAGTTCTTC. The encoded protein is CASSLRASGGPNEQFF.

The rearrangement uses TRBV6-6 and TRBJ1-2, with 10 bases identical to TRBD1. Trimming cost V 5 bases and J 4 bases; bases outside gene matches: 7. The CDR3 is made up of 15 amino acids. CDR1 and CDR2 from the germline V gene are MNHNY and SVGAGI (reference sequence). In nucleotides, the CDR3 is TGTGCCAGCAGTGAGACAGGGGGCGCGGGCTATGGCTACACCTTC. Translating it yields CASSETGGAGYGYTF.

This chain connects TRBV5-5 to TRBJ1-5; unclear D gene. The CDR3 runs 13 residues. Germline V CDR1 and CDR2: SGHKS, YYEKEE (reference sequence). Trimming pared 3 bases from V and 6 bases from J, leaving 10 bases between. The CDR3 is CASSSESGQPQHF. The CDR3 coding sequence is TGTGCCAGCAGCTCGGAGTCGGGTCAGCCCCAGCATTTT.

The chain links TRBV4-2 to TRBJ1-2; D possibly corresponds to TRBD1 (5 bases). Germline loops: CDR1 LGHNA, CDR2 YNFKEQ. V was trimmed by 3 bases and J by 2 bases, leaving 16 bases between them. The CDR3 loop spans 16 amino acids. The CDR3 spells CASSQNSGTANYGYTF. The CDR3 coding sequence is TGTGCCAGCAGCCAGAATTCCGGGACGGCCAACTATGGCTACACCTTC.

The chain is built from TRBV19 and TRBJ2-1; TRBD1 matches at 11 bases. The ends lost 6 bases at V and 7 bases at J; junction bases unmatched: 11. CDR3 length: 16 residues. Germline values: CDR1 LNHDA, CDR2 SQIVND (reference sequence). CDR3: CASRVYGGTGGNEQFF. In DNA form, the CDR3 reads TGTGCCAGTAGGGTCTACGGCGGGACAGGGGGAAATGAGCAGTTCTTC.

The V and J genes are TRBV7-2 and TRBJ1-2; D is ambiguous. Trimming cost V 5 bases and J 8 bases, with 6 bases left between them. Looked up from germline, CDR1 is SGHTA and CDR2 is FQGNSA. This CDR3 has 10 residues. The CDR3 reads CASSRRGYTF. The CDR3 region has the DNA TGTGCCAGCAGCCGACGGGGCTACACCTTC.

CDR3 amino acids: CASSNPEGVNEQFF. DNA of the CDR3: TGTGCCAGTAGTAATCCGGAAGGGGTCAATGAGCAGTTCTTC. The chain recombines TRBV19 with TRBJ2-1; possibly TRBD1 for D (5 bases). CDR3 size: 14 residues. Trimming removed 4 bases from V and 6 bases from J, with 13 bases in between. The germline CDR1 and CDR2 sequences are LNHDA and SQIVND (reference sequence).

The rearrangement links TRBV6-5 to TRBJ2-1, with a tentative D call TRBD2 (7 bases). This CDR3 region has 13 residues. Germline lookup yields CDR1 MNHEY and CDR2 SVGAGI. V dropped 3 bases and J dropped 12 bases, with 15 bases sitting between them. The CDR3 DNA sequence: TGTGCCAGCAGTTATCAGGGGAGGGCTGGGCAGTTCTTC. Protein: CASSYQGRAGQFF.

This sequence joins TRBV5-6 and TRBJ1-2; D gene unclear. The germline CDR1 and CDR2 sequences are SGHDT and YYEEEE. The CDR3 runs 14 residues. V was shortened by 3 bases and J by 9 bases, with 18 bases between the two germline ends. CDR3 in DNA: TGTGCCAGCAGCTCCACCACGGGCTCTATACGCTACACCTTC. It codes for CASSSTTGSIRYTF.